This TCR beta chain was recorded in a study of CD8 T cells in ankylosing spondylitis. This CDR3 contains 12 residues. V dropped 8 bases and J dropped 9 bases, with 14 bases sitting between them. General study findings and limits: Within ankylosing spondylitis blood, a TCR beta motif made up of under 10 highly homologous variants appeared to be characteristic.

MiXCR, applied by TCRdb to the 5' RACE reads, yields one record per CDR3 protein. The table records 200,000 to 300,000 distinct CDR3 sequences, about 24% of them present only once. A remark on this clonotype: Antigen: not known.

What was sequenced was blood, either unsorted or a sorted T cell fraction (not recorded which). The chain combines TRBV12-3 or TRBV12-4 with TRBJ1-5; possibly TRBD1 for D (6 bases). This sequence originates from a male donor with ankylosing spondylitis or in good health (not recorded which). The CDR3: CASWRGQGPQHF. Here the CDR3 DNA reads TGTGCCAGCTGGCGGGGGCAGGGGCCCCAGCATTTT.